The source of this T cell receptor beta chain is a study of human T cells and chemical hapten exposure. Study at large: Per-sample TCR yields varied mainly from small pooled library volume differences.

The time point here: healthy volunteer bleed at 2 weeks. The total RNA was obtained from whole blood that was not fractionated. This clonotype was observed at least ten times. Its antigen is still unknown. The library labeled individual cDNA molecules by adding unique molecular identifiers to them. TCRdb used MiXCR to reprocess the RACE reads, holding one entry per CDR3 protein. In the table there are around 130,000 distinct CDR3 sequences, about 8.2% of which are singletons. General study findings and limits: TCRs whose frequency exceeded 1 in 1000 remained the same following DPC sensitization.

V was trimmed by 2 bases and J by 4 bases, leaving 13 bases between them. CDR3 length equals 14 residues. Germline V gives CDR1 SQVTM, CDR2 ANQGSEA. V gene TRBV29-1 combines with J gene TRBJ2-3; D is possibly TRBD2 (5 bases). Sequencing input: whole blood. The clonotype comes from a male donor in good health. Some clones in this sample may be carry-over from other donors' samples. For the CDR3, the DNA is TGCAGCGTTGAAAGAATGGAGGTGGCAGATACGCAGTATTTT. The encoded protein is CSVERMEVADTQYF.